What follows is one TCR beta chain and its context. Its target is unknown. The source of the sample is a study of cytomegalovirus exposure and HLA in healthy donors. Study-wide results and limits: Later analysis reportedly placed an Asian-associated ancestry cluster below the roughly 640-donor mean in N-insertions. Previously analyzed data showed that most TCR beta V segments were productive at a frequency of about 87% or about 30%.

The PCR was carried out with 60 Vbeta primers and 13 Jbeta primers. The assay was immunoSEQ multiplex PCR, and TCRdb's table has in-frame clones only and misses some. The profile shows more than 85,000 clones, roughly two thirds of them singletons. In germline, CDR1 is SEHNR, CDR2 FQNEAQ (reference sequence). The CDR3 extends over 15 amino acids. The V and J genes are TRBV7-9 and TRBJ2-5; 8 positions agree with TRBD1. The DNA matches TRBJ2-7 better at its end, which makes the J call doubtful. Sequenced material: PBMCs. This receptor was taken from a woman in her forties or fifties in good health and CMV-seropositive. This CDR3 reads CASSQTTGAIYEQYF. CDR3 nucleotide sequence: TGTGCCAGCAGCCAAACGACAGGGGCCATCTACGAGCAGTACTTC.